This T cell receptor (beta chain) was captured by sequencing in a study of blood T cell repertoires in COVID-19. The germline V gene encodes CDR1 MNHEY and CDR2 SMNVEV (reference sequence). Trimming pared 6 bases from V and 0 bases from J, leaving 9 bases between. The CDR3 loop spans 14 amino acids. Here immunoSEQ multiplex PCR was the method, and the copy in TCRdb shows in-frame clones only, minus some. Of 98,000 or so clones listed, 70% to 85% are singletons. The table lists this clone with many counts. This clonotype was sampled from an elderly woman with active or convalescent COVID-19. This chain connects TRBV27 to TRBJ1-5, with D possibly matching TRBD1 (6 bases). The sample was peripheral blood. The CDR3 is CASRGGDSNQPQHF. CDR3 sequence (DNA): TGTGCCAGCAGAGGGGGTGATAGCAATCAGCCCCAGCATTTT.